The clone carrying this T cell receptor (beta chain) has at least ten counts. As yet, its antigen is unknown. CDR1 and CDR2 from the germline V gene are MNHNS and SASEGT. This CDR3 spans 15 amino acids. Trimming removed 5 bases at V and 7 bases at J, with 15 bases between. Samples came from axillary lymph nodes draining the breast cancer. Using its own MiXCR run on the multiplex PCR reads, TCRdb lists one record per CDR3 protein. The sample has some 100,000 distinct CDR3 sequences, 21% seen once. This record comes from a study of breast tumors, draining lymph nodes, adjacent tissues. General study findings and limits: Compared with basal-like, luminal-like tumors shared significantly more repertoire with nontumor tissue.

Sequenced material: axillary lymph node tissue. This clonotype was sampled from a female donor with breast cancer. Some clones in this sample may be carry-over from other donors' samples. The genes are TRBV6-1 and TRBJ1-6; D possibly corresponds to TRBD1 (5 bases). CDR3 DNA sequence: TGTGCCAGCAGTACCGGGACTTTAGGCAATTCACCCCTCCACTTT. Its protein is CASSTGTLGNSPLHF.